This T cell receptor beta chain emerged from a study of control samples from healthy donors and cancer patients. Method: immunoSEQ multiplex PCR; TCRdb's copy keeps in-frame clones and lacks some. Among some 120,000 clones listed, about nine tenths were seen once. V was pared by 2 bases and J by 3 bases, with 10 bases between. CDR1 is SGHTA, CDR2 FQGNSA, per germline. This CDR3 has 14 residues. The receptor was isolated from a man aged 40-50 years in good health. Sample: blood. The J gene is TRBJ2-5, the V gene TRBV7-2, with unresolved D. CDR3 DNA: TGTGCCAGCAGCTTAAATAGGGCTAAAGAGACCCAGTACTTC. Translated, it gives CASSLNRAKETQYF. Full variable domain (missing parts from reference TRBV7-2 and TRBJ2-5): GAGVSQSPSNKVTEKGKDVELRCDPISGHTALYWYRQSLGQGLEFLIYFQGNSAPDKSGLPSDRFSAERTGGSVSTLTIQRTQQEDSAVYLCASSLNRAKETQYFGPGTRLLVL.